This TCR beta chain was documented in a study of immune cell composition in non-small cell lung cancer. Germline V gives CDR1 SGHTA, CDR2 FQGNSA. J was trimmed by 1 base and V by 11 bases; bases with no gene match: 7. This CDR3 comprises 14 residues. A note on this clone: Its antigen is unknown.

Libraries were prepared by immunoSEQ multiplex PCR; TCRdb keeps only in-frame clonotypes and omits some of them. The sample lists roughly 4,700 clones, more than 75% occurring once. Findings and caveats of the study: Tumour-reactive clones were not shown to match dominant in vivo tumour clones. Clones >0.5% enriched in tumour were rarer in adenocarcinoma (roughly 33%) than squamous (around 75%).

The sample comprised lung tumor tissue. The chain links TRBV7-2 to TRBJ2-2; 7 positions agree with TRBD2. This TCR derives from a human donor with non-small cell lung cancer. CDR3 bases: TGTGCCGTACTGACGGGGGGGAACACCGGGGAGCTGTTTTTT. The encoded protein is CAVLTGGNTGELFF.